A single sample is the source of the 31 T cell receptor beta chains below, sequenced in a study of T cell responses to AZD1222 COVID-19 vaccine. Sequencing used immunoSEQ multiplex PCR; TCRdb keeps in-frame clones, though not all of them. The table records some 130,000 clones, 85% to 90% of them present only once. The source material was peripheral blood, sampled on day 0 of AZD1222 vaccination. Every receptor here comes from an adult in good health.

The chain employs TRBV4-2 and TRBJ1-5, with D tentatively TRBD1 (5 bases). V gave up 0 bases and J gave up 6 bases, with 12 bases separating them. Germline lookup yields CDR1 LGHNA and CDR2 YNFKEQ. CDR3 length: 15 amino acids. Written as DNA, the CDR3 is TGTGCCAGCAGCCAAGAAGGACAAGGCGGTCAGCCCCAGCATTTT. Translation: CASSQEGQGGQPQHF.

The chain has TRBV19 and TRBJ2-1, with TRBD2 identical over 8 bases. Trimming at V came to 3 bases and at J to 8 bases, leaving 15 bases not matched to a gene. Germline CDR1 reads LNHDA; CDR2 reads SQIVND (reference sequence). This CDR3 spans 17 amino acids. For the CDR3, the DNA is TGTGCCAGTAGTATTTTAGCGGGGCTACGGGAGACGGATGAGCAGTTCTTC. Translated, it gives CASSILAGLRETDEQFF.

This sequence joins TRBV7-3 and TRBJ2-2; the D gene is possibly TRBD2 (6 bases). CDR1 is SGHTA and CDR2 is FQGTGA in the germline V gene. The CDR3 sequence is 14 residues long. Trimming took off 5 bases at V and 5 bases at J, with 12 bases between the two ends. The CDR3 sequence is CASSPFGGTGELFF. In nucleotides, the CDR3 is TGTGCCAGCAGCCCCTTTGGGGGGACCGGGGAGCTGTTTTTT.

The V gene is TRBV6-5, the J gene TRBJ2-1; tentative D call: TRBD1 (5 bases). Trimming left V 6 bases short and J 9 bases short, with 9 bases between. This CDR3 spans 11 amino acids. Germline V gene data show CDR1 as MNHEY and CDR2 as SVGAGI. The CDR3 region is CASRYTGEQFF. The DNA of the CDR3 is TGTGCCAGCAGATACACAGGTGAGCAGTTCTTC.

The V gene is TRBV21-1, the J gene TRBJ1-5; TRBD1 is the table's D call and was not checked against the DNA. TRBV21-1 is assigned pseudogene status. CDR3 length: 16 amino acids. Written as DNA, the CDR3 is TGTGCCAGCAGTCCCTCGAGCCGACAGGGCAATCAGCCCCAGCATTTT. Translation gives CASSPSSRQGNQPQHF.

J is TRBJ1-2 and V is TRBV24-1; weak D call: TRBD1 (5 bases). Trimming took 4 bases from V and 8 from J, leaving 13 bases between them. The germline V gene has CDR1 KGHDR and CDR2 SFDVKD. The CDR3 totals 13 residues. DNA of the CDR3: TGTGCCACCAGTGACGCGGGACTGGGGGGCTACACCTTC. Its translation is CATSDAGLGGYTF.

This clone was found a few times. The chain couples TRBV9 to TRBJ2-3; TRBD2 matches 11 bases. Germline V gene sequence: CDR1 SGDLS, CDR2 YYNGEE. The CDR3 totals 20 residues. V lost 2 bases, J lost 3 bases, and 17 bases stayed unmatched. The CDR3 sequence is CASSVQSVAGGPGRTDTQYF. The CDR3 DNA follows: TGTGCCAGCAGCGTGCAATCAGTAGCGGGGGGGCCTGGTAGGACAGATACGCAGTATTTT.

CDR3 nucleotide sequence: TGTGCCAGGATCTCCCAAGGGGGGTACCTCAATGAGCAGTTCTTC. Its protein product is CARISQGGYLNEQFF. The gene calls are TRBV2 and TRBJ2-1; D is possibly TRBD1 or TRBD2 (6 bases each). This CDR3 region has 15 residues. Germline loops: CDR1 SNHLY, CDR2 FYNNEI. Trimming took 9 bases from V and 6 from J, leaving 21 bases between them.

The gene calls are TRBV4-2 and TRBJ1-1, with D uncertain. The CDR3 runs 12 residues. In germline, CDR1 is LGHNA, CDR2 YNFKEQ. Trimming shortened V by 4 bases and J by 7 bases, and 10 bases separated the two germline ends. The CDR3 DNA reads TGTGCCAGCAGCCTTACGGGGAGTGAAGCTTTCTTT. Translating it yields CASSLTGSEAFF.

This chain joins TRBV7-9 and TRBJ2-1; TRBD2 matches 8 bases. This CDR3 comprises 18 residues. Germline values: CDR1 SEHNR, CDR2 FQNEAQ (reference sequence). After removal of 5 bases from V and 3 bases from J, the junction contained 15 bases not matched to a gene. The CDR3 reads CASSPRRDRTSFYNEQFF. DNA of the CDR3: TGTGCCAGCAGCCCCAGAAGGGATAGGACTAGCTTCTACAATGAGCAGTTCTTC.

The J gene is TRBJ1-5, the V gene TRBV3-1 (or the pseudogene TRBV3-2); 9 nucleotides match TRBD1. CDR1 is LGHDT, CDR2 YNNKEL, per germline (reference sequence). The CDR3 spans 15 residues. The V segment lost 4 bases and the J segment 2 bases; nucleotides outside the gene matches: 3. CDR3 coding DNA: TGTGCCAGCAGCCCTCGGACAGGGGGCAATCAGCCCCAGCATTTT. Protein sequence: CASSPRTGGNQPQHF.

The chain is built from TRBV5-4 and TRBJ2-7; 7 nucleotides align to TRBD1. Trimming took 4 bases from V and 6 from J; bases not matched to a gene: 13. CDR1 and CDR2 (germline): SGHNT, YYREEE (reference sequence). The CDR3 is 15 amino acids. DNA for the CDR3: TGTGCCAGCAGCCAGATGACAGGGAGACCACGCGAGCAGTACTTC. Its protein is CASSQMTGRPREQYF. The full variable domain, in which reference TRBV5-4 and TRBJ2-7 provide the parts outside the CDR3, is ETGVTQSPTHLIKTRGQQVTLRCSSQSGHNTVSWYQQALGQGPQFIFQYYREEENGRGNFPPRFSGLQFPNYSSELNVNALELDDSALYLCASSQMTGRPREQYFGPGTRLTVT.

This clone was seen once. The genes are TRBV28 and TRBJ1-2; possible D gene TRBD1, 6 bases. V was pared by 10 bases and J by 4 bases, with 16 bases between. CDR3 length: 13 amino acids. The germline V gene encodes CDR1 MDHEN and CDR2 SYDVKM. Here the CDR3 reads CAIKRYRAYGYTF. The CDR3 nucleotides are TGTGCCATCAAACGATACAGGGCCTATGGCTACACCTTC.

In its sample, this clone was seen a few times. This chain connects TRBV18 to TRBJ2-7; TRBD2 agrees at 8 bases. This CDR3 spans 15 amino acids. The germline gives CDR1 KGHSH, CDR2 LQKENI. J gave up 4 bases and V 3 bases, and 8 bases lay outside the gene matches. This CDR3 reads CASSPVSGGGYEQYF. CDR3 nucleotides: TGTGCCAGCTCACCCGTCAGCGGGGGTGGATACGAGCAGTACTTC.

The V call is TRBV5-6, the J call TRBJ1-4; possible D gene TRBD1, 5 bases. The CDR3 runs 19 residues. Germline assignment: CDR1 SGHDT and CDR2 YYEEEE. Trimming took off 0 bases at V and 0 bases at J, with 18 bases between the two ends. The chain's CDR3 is CASSLARGVGPATNEKLFF. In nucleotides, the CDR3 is TGTGCCAGCAGCTTGGCAAGGGGAGTGGGGCCTGCAACTAATGAAAAACTGTTTTTT.

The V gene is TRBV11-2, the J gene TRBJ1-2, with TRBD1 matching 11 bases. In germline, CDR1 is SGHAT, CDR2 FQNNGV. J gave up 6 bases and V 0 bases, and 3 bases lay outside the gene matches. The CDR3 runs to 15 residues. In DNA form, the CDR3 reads TGTGCCAGCAGCTTAGAAGGGACAGGGGGGGATGGCTACACCTTC. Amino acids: CASSLEGTGGDGYTF.

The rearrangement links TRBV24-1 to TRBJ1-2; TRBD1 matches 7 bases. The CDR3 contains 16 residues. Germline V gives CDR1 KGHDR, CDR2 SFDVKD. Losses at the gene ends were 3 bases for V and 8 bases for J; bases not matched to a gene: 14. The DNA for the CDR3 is TGTGCCACCAGTGATACGACTCAGGGGCAAGGGGGCGGCTACACCTTC. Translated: CATSDTTQGQGGGYTF.

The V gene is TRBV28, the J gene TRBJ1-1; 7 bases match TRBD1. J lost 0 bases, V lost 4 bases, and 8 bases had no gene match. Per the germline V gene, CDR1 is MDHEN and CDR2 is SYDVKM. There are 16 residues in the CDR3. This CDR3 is CASSSGGWQMNTEAFF. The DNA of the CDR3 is TGTGCCAGCAGTTCAGGGGGTTGGCAAATGAACACTGAAGCTTTCTTT.

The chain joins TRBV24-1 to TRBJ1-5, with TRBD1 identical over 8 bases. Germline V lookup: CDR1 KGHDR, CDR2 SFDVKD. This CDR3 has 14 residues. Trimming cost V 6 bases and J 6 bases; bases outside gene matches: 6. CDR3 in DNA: TGTGCCACCAGTCGGACAGGGACTGGTCAGCCCCAGCATTTT. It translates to CATSRTGTGQPQHF.

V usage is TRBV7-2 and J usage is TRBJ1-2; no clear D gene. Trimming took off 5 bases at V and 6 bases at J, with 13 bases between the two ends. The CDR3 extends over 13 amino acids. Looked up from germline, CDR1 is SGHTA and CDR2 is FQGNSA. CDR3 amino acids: CASSPAARDGYTF. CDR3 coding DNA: TGTGCCAGCAGCCCGGCCGCTCGGGATGGCTACACCTTC.

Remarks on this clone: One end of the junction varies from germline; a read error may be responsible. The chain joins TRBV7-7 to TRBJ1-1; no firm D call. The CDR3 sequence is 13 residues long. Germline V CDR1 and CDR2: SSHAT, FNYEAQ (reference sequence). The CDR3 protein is CASSPFGVTEAFF. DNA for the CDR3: TGTGCTAGCAGCCCATTCGGGGTCACTGAAGCTTTCTTT. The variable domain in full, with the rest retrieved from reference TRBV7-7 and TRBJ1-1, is GAGVSQSPRYKVTKRGQDVTLRCDPISSHATLYWYQQALGQGPEFLTYFNYEAQPDKSGLPSDRFSAERPEGSISTLTIQRTEQRDSAMYRCASSPFGVTEAFFGQGTRLTVV.

CDR3 sequence: CASSYGEGNQPQHF. In DNA, the CDR3 is TGTGCCAGCAGTTACGGGGAGGGAAATCAGCCCCAGCATTTT. The chain links TRBV6-2 or TRBV6-3 to TRBJ1-5; D not certain. With 2 bases removed from V and 4 bases from J, the gap between germline ends came to 9 bases. The CDR3 covers 14 residues. Per the germline V gene, CDR1 is MNHEY and CDR2 is SVGEGT.

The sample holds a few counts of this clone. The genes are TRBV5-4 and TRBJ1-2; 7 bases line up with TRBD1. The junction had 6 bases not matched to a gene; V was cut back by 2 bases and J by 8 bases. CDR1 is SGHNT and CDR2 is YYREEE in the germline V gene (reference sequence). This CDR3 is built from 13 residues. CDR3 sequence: CASSFKGTVGYTF. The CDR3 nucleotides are TGTGCCAGCAGCTTCAAGGGGACAGTCGGCTACACCTTC.

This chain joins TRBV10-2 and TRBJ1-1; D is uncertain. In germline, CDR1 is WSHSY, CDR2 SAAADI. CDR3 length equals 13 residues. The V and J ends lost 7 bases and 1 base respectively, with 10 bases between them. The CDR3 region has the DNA TGCGCCAGCATCCAAGCAGGGAACACTGAAGCTTTCTTT. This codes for CASIQAGNTEAFF.

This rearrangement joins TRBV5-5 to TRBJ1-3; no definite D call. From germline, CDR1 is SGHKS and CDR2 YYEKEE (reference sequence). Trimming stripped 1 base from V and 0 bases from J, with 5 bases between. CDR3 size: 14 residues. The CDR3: CASSLWASGNTIYF. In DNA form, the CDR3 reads TGTGCCAGCAGCTTGTGGGCCTCTGGAAACACCATATATTTT.

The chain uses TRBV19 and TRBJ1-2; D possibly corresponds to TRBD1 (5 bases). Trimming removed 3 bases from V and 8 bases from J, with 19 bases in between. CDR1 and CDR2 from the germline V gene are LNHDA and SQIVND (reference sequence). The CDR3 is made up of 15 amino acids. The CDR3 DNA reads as TGTGCCAGTAGTATCCCGGCCAGGCCCGGGGGGGGCTACACCTTC. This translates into CASSIPARPGGGYTF.

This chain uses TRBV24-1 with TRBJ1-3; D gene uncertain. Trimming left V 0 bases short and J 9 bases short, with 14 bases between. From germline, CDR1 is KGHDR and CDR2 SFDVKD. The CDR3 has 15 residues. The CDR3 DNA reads TGTGCCACCAGTGATTTGCATGGGTTAAAGCCCACCATATATTTT. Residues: CATSDLHGLKPTIYF.

The CDR3 sequence is CSGPGYTF. DNA for the CDR3: TGCAGTGGTCCGGGCTACACCTTC. J is TRBJ1-2 and V is TRBV20-1, with D hard to call. Germline CDR1 and CDR2: DFQATT and SNEGSKA (reference sequence). This CDR3 is built from 8 residues. V gave up 7 bases and J gave up 8 bases, with 5 bases separating them.

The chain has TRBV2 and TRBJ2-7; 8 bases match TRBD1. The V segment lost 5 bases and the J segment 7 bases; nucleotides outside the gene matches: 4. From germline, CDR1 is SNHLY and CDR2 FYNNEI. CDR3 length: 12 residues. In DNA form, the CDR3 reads TGTGCCAGCAGTCTCCGGGACAGGGAGCAGTACTTC. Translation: CASSLRDREQYF.

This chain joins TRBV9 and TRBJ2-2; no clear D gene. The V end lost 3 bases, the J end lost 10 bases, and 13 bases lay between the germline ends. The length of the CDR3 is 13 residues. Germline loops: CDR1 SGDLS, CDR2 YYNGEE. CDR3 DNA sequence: TGTGCCAGCAGCGGCCGAAGAGACGAGGAGCTGTTTTTT. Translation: CASSGRRDEELFF.

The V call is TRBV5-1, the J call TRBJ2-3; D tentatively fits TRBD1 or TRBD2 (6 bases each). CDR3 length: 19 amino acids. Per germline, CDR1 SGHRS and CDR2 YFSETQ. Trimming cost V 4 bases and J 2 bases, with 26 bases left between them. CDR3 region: CASSGWTGAATKHTDTQYF. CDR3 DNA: TGCGCCAGCAGCGGGTGGACGGGGGCAGCGACGAAACACACAGATACGCAGTATTTT.